This passage covers 27 T cell receptor beta chains from one sample sequenced in a study of blood T cell repertoires in COVID-19. TCRdb's table, derived via immunoSEQ multiplex PCR, lists solely in-frame clones and lacks some. The sample has 100,000 to 150,000 clones; around 83% are singletons. Sequences were obtained from peripheral blood. The source is a man in his forties or fifties with active or convalescent COVID-19.

This sequence joins TRBV7-6 and TRBJ2-7, with TRBD1 matching over 8 bases. Germline V gene lookup returns CDR1 SGHVS and CDR2 FNYEAQ. With V trimmed by 1 base and J by 3 bases, 5 bases remained unmatched. The CDR3 contains 15 residues. As DNA, the CDR3 is TGTGCCAGCAGCTTAGGGCCAGGGGGCCTCTACGAGCAGTACTTC. The encoded protein is CASSLGPGGLYEQYF. The full variable domain, completed using reference TRBV7-6 and TRBJ2-7, is GAGVSQSPRYKVTKRGQDVALRCDPISGHVSLYWYRQALGQGPEFLTYFNYEAQQDKSGLPNDRFSAERPEGSISTLTIQRTEQRDSAMYRCASSLGPGGLYEQYFGPGTRLTVT.

This clone appeared once. The chain uses TRBV5-6 and TRBJ2-5; D is possibly TRBD2 (6 bases). This CDR3 spans 15 amino acids. The germline gives CDR1 SGHDT, CDR2 YYEEEE. V was shortened by 1 base and J by 5 bases, with 15 bases between the two germline ends. The chain's CDR3 is CASSLRTGGMETQYF. The CDR3, as DNA: TGTGCCAGCAGCTTGCGGACTGGGGGGATGGAGACCCAGTACTTC.

This chain uses TRBV2 with TRBJ2-1; D is perhaps TRBD2 (6 bases). The CDR3 consists of 17 residues. The ends were cut back, 5 bases at V and 0 bases at J, with 17 bases in the middle. Germline V gene lookup returns CDR1 SNHLY and CDR2 FYNNEI. CDR3 amino acids: CASSPSSASSSYNEQFF. The CDR3 DNA sequence: TGTGCCAGCAGTCCTTCTAGCGCTTCAAGCTCCTACAATGAGCAGTTCTTC.

This chain links TRBV3-1 (or the pseudogene TRBV3-2) with TRBJ2-1; 10 bases map to TRBD1. In germline, CDR1 is LGHDT, CDR2 YNNKEL (reference sequence). J gave up 9 bases and V 3 bases, and 5 bases lay outside the gene matches. The CDR3 extends over 14 amino acids. The DNA of the CDR3 is TGTGCCAGCAGCCAGATGACAGGGGGCGTTGAGCAGTTCTTC. It translates to CASSQMTGGVEQFF.

The chain joins TRBV18 to TRBJ1-2; the D is unclear. CDR1 and CDR2 from the germline V gene are KGHSH and LQKENI. The CDR3 covers 13 residues. The V end was cut by 2 bases, the J end by 5 bases, with 9 bases between. The CDR3: CASSPGERYGYTF. The CDR3 DNA is TGTGCCAGCTCACCAGGGGAGAGGTATGGCTACACCTTC.

The CDR3 sequence: CASSLLAGNEQFF. CDR3 sequence (DNA): TGTGCCAGCAGCTTACTAGCGGGGAATGAGCAGTTCTTC. J is TRBJ2-1 and V is TRBV11-3; TRBD2 matches 9 bases. The CDR3 extends over 13 amino acids. CDR1 and CDR2 from the germline V gene are SGHNT and YENEEA. Trimming cost V 2 bases and J 7 bases; bases outside gene matches: 0.

This clone was seen a single time. CDR3 DNA sequence: TGTGCCAGCTCACAAAACCCCGGGACAGGATTCTCCTATAATTCACCCCTCCACTTT. It codes for CASSQNPGTGFSYNSPLHF. V usage is TRBV18 and J usage is TRBJ1-6; 8 bases are a match to TRBD1. The CDR3 loop spans 19 amino acids. Trimming took 4 bases from V and 0 from J; bases not matched to a gene: 11. Germline assignment: CDR1 KGHSH and CDR2 LQKENI.

The rearrangement uses TRBV5-1 and TRBJ2-3, with 7 bases matching TRBD2. The J segment lost 0 bases and the V segment lost 4 bases, leaving 8 bases of the junction unmatched. Germline V gene lookup returns CDR1 SGHRS and CDR2 YFSETQ. This CDR3 is 16 amino acids long. The CDR3, as DNA: TGCGCCAGCAGCGTAAAGCGGGACGGTAGCACAGATACGCAGTATTTT. It is translated as CASSVKRDGSTDTQYF. Full variable domain (rest looked up from reference TRBV5-1 and TRBJ2-3): KAGVTQTPRYLIKTRGQQVTLSCSPISGHRSVSWYQQTPGQGLQFLFEYFSETQRNKGNFPGRFSGRQFSNSRSEMNVSTLELGDSALYLCASSVKRDGSTDTQYFGPGTRLTVL.

The chain links TRBV6-5 to TRBJ1-2; 11 bases agree with TRBD1. The CDR3 is 15 residues long. V lost 0 bases, J lost 4 bases, and 1 base stayed unmatched. CDR1 is MNHEY, CDR2 SVGAGI, per germline. The CDR3 protein is CASSYSGTGGYGYTF. Here the CDR3 DNA reads TGTGCCAGCAGTTACTCGGGGACAGGGGGCTATGGCTACACCTTC.

The rearrangement links TRBV7-6 to TRBJ2-2; 9 nucleotides line up with TRBD2. This CDR3 is 18 amino acids long. V was clipped by 1 base and J by 4 bases; unmatched bases: 10. Germline V lookup: CDR1 SGHVS, CDR2 FNYEAQ. The CDR3 is CASSLVSSGALGTGELFF. Here the CDR3 DNA reads TGTGCCAGCAGCTTAGTTTCTAGCGGGGCGTTAGGCACCGGGGAGCTGTTTTTT.

This clone was found a few times. J is TRBJ2-1 and V is TRBV6-2 or TRBV6-3; TRBD2 agrees at 11 bases. V lost 0 bases and J lost 4; bases outside the gene matches: 5. In germline, CDR1 is MNHEY, CDR2 SVGEGT. The CDR3 is 17 residues long. CDR3 sequence (DNA): TGTGCCAGCAGTTACTCGAGGGCTAGCGGGGGGTACAATGAGCAGTTCTTC. Protein product: CASSYSRASGGYNEQFF.

The rearrangement joins TRBV16 to TRBJ1-3; D remains unclear. Germline values: CDR1 KGHSY, CDR2 FQNENV. Between the trimmed V and J ends, which lost 6 bases and 0 bases, there was a span of 12 bases. The CDR3 is 15 amino acids. The CDR3 protein is CASSAERFSGNTIYF. The DNA for the CDR3 is TGTGCCAGCAGTGCGGAGAGGTTCTCTGGAAACACCATATATTTT.

The gene calls are TRBV30 and TRBJ1-3; the D is unclear. The germline V gene encodes CDR1 GTSNPN and CDR2 SVGIG (reference sequence). CDR3 size: 14 residues. V was pared by 0 bases and J by 4 bases, with 10 bases between. The CDR3, as DNA: TGTGCCTGGAGTGTAGCTGCCCTCGGAAACACCATATATTTT. This translates into CAWSVAALGNTIYF. Filled out from reference TRBV30 and TRBJ1-3, the complete variable domain reads SQTIHQWPATLVQPVGSPLSLECTVEGTSNPNLYWYRQAAGRGLQLLFYSVGIGQISSEVPQNLSASRPQDRQFILSSKKLLLSDSGFYLCAWSVAALGNTIYFGEGSWLTVV.

This chain uses TRBV9 with TRBJ2-1; TRBD2 agrees at 7 bases. The CDR3 runs to 16 residues. V lost 0 bases to trimming and J lost 5 bases; unmatched junction nucleotides: 8. Germline loops: CDR1 SGDLS, CDR2 YYNGEE. The CDR3 DNA is TGTGCCAGCAGCGTAGAATCGGGACTACTAAACAATGAGCAGTTCTTC. Its translation: CASSVESGLLNNEQFF.

The chain joins TRBV18 to TRBJ2-5; 7 bases are shared with TRBD1. This CDR3 is 15 amino acids long. Trimming cost V 3 bases and J 4 bases; bases outside gene matches: 8. Germline CDR1 reads KGHSH; CDR2 reads LQKENI. CDR3 region: CASSPAGGTAETQYF. DNA for the CDR3: TGTGCCAGCTCACCCGCAGGGGGAACGGCAGAGACCCAGTACTTC.

Turning to this clone: The sample has other DNA sequences that encode this CDR3 too. The rearrangement links TRBV19 to TRBJ1-5; the match to TRBD1 covers 7 bases. From germline, CDR1 is LNHDA and CDR2 SQIVND (reference sequence). V lost 6 bases, J lost 2 bases, and 7 bases stayed unmatched. CDR3 size: 15 residues. The CDR3 coding sequence is TGTGCCAGTAGCCCCGGGACAGTGGGCAATCAGCCCCAGCATTTT. Its translation: CASSPGTVGNQPQHF.

The V call is TRBV5-6, the J call TRBJ1-2; tentative D call: TRBD1 (5 bases). The V end was cut by 0 bases, the J end by 5 bases, with 11 bases between. The germline CDR1 and CDR2 sequences are SGHDT and YYEEEE. The CDR3 is 14 residues long. The CDR3 protein is CASSLAQGSYGYTF. For the CDR3, the DNA is TGTGCCAGCAGCTTGGCCCAGGGCTCTTATGGCTACACCTTC.

The CDR3 DNA reads TGTGCCAGCAGCGTGACAGGGAGATCACCCCTCCACTTT. This sequence encodes CASSVTGRSPLHF. The rearrangement links TRBV28 to TRBJ1-6; 7 nucleotides align to TRBD1. Per germline, CDR1 MDHEN and CDR2 SYDVKM. The CDR3 sequence is 13 residues long. The V and J ends lost 6 bases and 10 bases, in that order; junction bases with no gene match: 6.

The chain carries TRBV4-1 and TRBJ2-7; 9 bases align to TRBD1. The CDR3 spans 17 residues. Looked up from germline, CDR1 is MGHRA and CDR2 is YSYEKL. V lost 4 bases, J lost 5 bases, and 15 bases stayed unmatched. The CDR3 loop is CASSRGREGQGTHEQYF. The CDR3 DNA reads as TGCGCCAGCAGCCGAGGACGAGAGGGACAGGGAACCCACGAGCAGTACTTC.

The chain links TRBV29-1 to TRBJ2-5, with TRBD1 identical over 8 bases. Germline assignment: CDR1 SQVTM and CDR2 ANQGSEA. The CDR3 has 14 residues. Germline trimming cut 4 bases from V and 2 bases from J; bases unmatched to any gene: 6. For the CDR3, the DNA is TGCAGCGTTGGCGGACAGGGCCATCAAGAGACCCAGTACTTC. Amino acid sequence: CSVGGQGHQETQYF. Full variable domain (remainder filled in from reference TRBV29-1 and TRBJ2-5): SAVISQKPSRDICQRGTSLTIQCQVDSQVTMMFWYRQQPGQSLTLIATANQGSEATYESGFVIDKFPISRPNLTFSTLTVSNMSPEDSSIYLCSVGGQGHQETQYFGPGTRLLVL.

CDR3 residues: CASSLEVEGYTF. In DNA, the CDR3 is TGTGCCAGCAGCTTAGAAGTTGAGGGCTACACCTTC. The chain combines TRBV7-2 with TRBJ1-2; D call uncertain. The CDR3 has 12 amino acids. The V and J ends lost 1 base and 8 bases respectively, with 8 bases between them. Looked up from germline, CDR1 is SGHTA and CDR2 is FQGNSA.

In its sample, this clone was seen a few times. The genes are TRBV5-1 and TRBJ2-5; D is perhaps TRBD1 (6 bases). Trimming took off 0 bases at V and 5 bases at J, with 8 bases between the two ends. CDR3 size: 13 residues. Germline-derived CDR1 and CDR2 are SGHRS and YFSETQ. The CDR3 DNA sequence: TGCGCCAGCAGCTTGGGGGGGCGGGAGACCCAGTACTTC. This translates into CASSLGGRETQYF.

As for this clone: Other DNA variants within this sample encode the same CDR3. The rearrangement links TRBV19 to TRBJ2-5; possibly TRBD2 for D (5 bases). CDR1 is LNHDA, CDR2 SQIVND, per germline (reference sequence). The CDR3 loop spans 12 amino acids. V was cut by 3 bases and J by 5 bases, with 7 bases left in between. The CDR3 DNA follows: TGTGCCAGTAGTATTGGCGGGGAGACCCAGTACTTC. Protein: CASSIGGETQYF.

The sample holds many counts of this clone. This rearrangement joins TRBV12-3 or TRBV12-4 to TRBJ1-5; TRBD1 matches 7 bases. The CDR3 has 13 residues. Trimming at V came to 4 bases and at J to 9 bases, leaving 6 bases not matched to a gene. Here the CDR3 reads CASSWRGRVPQHF. The CDR3 region has the DNA TGTGCCAGCAGTTGGAGGGGGCGAGTGCCCCAGCATTTT.

This chain joins TRBV9 and TRBJ1-5, with TRBD1 matching over 9 bases. Germline-derived CDR1 and CDR2 are SGDLS and YYNGEE. After removal of 4 bases from V and 6 bases from J, the junction contained 8 bases not matched to a gene. The CDR3 runs 15 residues. CDR3 sequence reads: CASSSGTGTGQPQHF. The CDR3 DNA is TGTGCCAGCAGCTCCGGGACAGGGACAGGTCAGCCCCAGCATTTT. Together with reference TRBV9 and TRBJ1-5, the CDR3 gives the full variable domain: DSGVTQTPKHLITATGQRVTLRCSPRSGDLSVYWYQQSLDQGLQFLIQYYNGEERAKGNILERFSAQQFPDLHSELNLSSLELGDSALYFCASSSGTGTGQPQHFGDGTRLSIL.

The gene calls are TRBV6-2 or TRBV6-3 and TRBJ1-5; 7 bases are shared with TRBD1. The junction had 14 bases not matched to a gene; V was cut back by 5 bases and J by 4 bases. CDR3 length: 17 residues. Germline values: CDR1 MNHEY, CDR2 SVGEGT. The CDR3 loop reads CASSQDRDVKLNQPQHF. In DNA, the CDR3 is TGTGCCAGCAGTCAAGACAGGGATGTCAAACTAAATCAGCCCCAGCATTTT.

DNA of the CDR3: TGTGCCAGCAGTGAAGTCGTTTCACCCCTCCACTTT. As protein: CASSEVVSPLHF. The chain links TRBV6-1 to TRBJ1-6, with no clear D. The CDR3 runs to 12 residues. With 1 base removed from V and 9 bases from J, the gap between germline ends came to 4 bases. Germline lookup yields CDR1 MNHNS and CDR2 SASEGT.